This T cell receptor (beta chain) came from a study of graft-versus-host responses after intestinal transplantation. Whole-study context: Those transplanted obtained multivisceral, liver-intestinal, or isolated intestinal grafts. The study gave all recipients anti-thymocyte globulin induction, then tacrolimus and steroids for three to four years. General study points: Circulating GvH clone levels at their peak were associated with HvG declines (early post-transplant). GvH clones occurred in recipient marrow; some first appeared in ileum or blood.

The repertoire was sequenced with immunoSEQ multiplex PCR; TCRdb's copy has only in-frame clones and lacks some. The table has fewer than 85,000 clones, around 95% seen once; the top ten hold around 0.51%. Between the trimmed V and J ends, which lost 5 bases and 3 bases, there was a span of 21 bases. The CDR3 is made up of 17 amino acids. The germline V gene encodes CDR1 SEHNR and CDR2 FQNEAQ (reference sequence). As regards this clone: Its target is unknown.

The origin of this receptor is a human donor who received an intestinal transplant. The source material was unstimulated CD8+ T cells sorted from spleen or lymph node cells, sampled before intestinal transplant. The chain uses TRBV7-9 and TRBJ2-3, with D perhaps TRBD2 (5 bases). DNA for the CDR3: TGTGCCAGCAGCCGACCTCCGGTGGGGTGGAGGACAGATACGCAGTATTTT. Translation: CASSRPPVGWRTDTQYF.